This T cell receptor (beta chain) was obtained from a study of beta chain features in type 1 diabetes. Expressed TCRB transcripts were sequenced because the entire RNA isolate underwent reverse transcription. The protocol was immunoSEQ multiplex PCR, while the TCRdb copy is restricted to in-frame clones and leaves out a portion. Here the sample spans hundreds of thousands of clones, roughly an eighth being singletons. This clone occurred a few times. Sequencing was done on a sample of naive CD4+ T cells from blood. The clonotype originates from a woman aged 18-29 years in good health.

CDR3 amino acids: CASSKFQNIQYF. CDR3 DNA: TGTGCCAGCAGCAAGTTCCAAAACATTCAGTACTTC. The gene calls are TRBV21-1 and TRBJ2-4. TRBV21-1 counts as a pseudogene. The length of the CDR3 is 12 residues.